The clone carrying this T cell receptor (beta chain) was counted ten times or more. Its antigen remains unidentified. The data derive from a study of regulatory T cells in long-lasting Graves disease. Time point denoted: persistent/refractory GD, antithyroid drugs over 5 years with positive TRAb. From RNA extracted from PBMCs, the TCR library was made. V was pared by 7 bases and J by 2 bases, with 10 bases of the junction left unmatched. The length of the CDR3 is 15 residues. In germline, CDR1 is MDHEN, CDR2 SYDVKM. Combining iRepertoire HTBI primers with Arm-PCR of CDR3 regions, the authors built TCR beta libraries. As processed by the authors: About 62 TRBV and about 15 TRBJ segments were identified across samples. TCRdb itself ran the multiplex PCR reads through MiXCR, one entry per CDR3 protein. The V and J calls and clone size are TCRdb's, not the authors'. The table has some 470,000 distinct CDR3 sequences, roughly 21% seen once.

Study-level points and caveats: With persistent disease, TRBV28, TRBJ1-2 and TRBJ2-5 were the favored segments. Newly diagnosed Graves' patients had higher TCR diversity than persistent ones. New patients shared more than 950 public clonotypes, and persistent patients shared more, with under 3,000.

The material sequenced was peripheral blood mononuclear cells (PBMCs), taken when the disease was refractory, from a patient treated with antithyroid drugs. The clonotype was recovered from a female donor with Graves disease. The V gene is TRBV28, the J gene TRBJ2-5; 7 nucleotides line up with TRBD1. CDR3 residues: CASKKTGDMQETQYF. The CDR3, as DNA: TGTGCCAGCAAAAAAACAGGGGATATGCAAGAGACCCAGTACTTC.